This T cell receptor beta chain is drawn from a study of CD8 T cells in Susac syndrome. An amount of RNA that ranged from 0.5 to 1 ug was reverse transcribed with random hexamers. TCRdb used MiXCR to reprocess the immunoSEQ multiplex PCR reads, holding one entry per CDR3 protein. Of approximately 280,000 distinct CDR3 sequences detected, 80% to 90% appear once; the ten largest clones hold approximately 0.11%. Per the germline V gene, CDR1 is MNHEY and CDR2 is SVGAGI. V shed 2 bases and J shed 5 bases, with 10 bases lying between them. The CDR3 runs 13 residues. Sequencing used CD8+ T cells from PBMCs. This TCR came from a human donor with multiple sclerosis. The chain combines TRBV6-5 with TRBJ2-7, with D tentatively TRBD2 (6 bases). The CDR3 sequence: CASSYPGADEQYF. The CDR3 DNA is TGTGCCAGCAGTTACCCGGGAGCCGACGAGCAGTACTTC.